These T cell receptor beta chains were read from a single sample in a study of blood T cell repertoires in COVID-19. The protocol was immunoSEQ multiplex PCR, while the TCRdb copy is restricted to in-frame clones and leaves out a portion. The sample consists of over 120,000 clones, 70% to 80% of them appearing once. The specimen was peripheral blood. The source is an elderly woman with active or convalescent COVID-19. Each CDR3 is given with its conserved first and last residue. Each record gives: clone size, J gene, D gene, CDR3 length, V gene, CDR3 protein, CDR3 DNA. The D gene is left open where the match is weak. Clone size is given for some rows only: seen once, a few or many times, or a class if the clone is expanded.

- TRBJ1-2 - 14 TRBV6-2/TRBV6-3 CASSYSRPRGSYTF TGTGCCAGCAGTTACTCACGCCCCAGGGGAAGCTACACCTTC
- TRBJ1-1 - 12 TRBV6-5 CASIRVTSEAFF TGTGCCAGCATCAGGGTTACTTCTGAAGCTTTCTTT
- TRBJ2-1 TRBD2 18 TRBV27 CASSLRLAGAPVGIEQFF TGTGCCAGCAGTTTACGGCTAGCGGGGGCCCCGGTGGGGATTGAGCAGTTCTTC
- TRBJ1-1 TRBD1 14 TRBV24-1 CATTAKGGKAEAFF TGTGCCACCACCGCTAAAGGGGGCAAGGCTGAAGCTTTCTTT
few TRBJ1-1 - 12 TRBV23-1 CASSHPYTEAFF TGCGCCAGCAGTCATCCTTACACTGAAGCTTTCTTT
- TRBJ1-2 - 12 TRBV21-1 CASTNRVEGYTF TGTGCCAGCACGAACAGGGTGGAGGGCTACACCTTC
- TRBJ1-1 TRBD1 14 TRBV19 CASSMTGRNTEAFF TGTGCCAGTAGTATGACAGGGCGGAACACTGAAGCTTTCTTT
- TRBJ1-5 - 12 TRBV7-9 CASQAHNQPQHF TGTGCCAGCCAAGCCCACAATCAGCCCCAGCATTTT
few TRBJ2-3 TRBD2 15 TRBV9 CASSVAGGRTDTQYF TGTGCCAGCAGCGTTGCGGGGGGGCGAACAGATACGCAGTATTTT
- TRBJ1-5 - 13 TRBV30 CAWSVASGQPQHF TGTGCCTGGAGTGTAGCTTCGGGTCAGCCCCAGCATTTT
- TRBJ1-2 TRBD1 15 TRBV10-1 CASSGTGGTNYGYTF TGCGCCAGCAGTGGGACAGGGGGCACTAACTATGGCTACACCTTC
- TRBJ2-3 TRBD2 18 TRBV3-1/TRBV3-2 CASSRERGLAGYTDTQYF TGTGCCAGCAGCCGCGAGCGGGGACTAGCGGGGTACACAGATACGCAGTATTTT
- TRBJ1-4 TRBD1 13 TRBV7-9 CASRTGHNEKLFF TGTGCCAGCAGGACAGGGCACAATGAAAAACTGTTTTTT
- TRBJ1-6 TRBD1 17 TRBV18 CASTRTGASSYNSPLHF TGTGCCAGTACAAGGACAGGGGCCAGCTCCTATAATTCACCCCTCCACTTT
- TRBJ2-7 TRBD2 13 TRBV27 CASSLRGGYEQYF TGTGCCAGCAGTTTGCGGGGGGGCTACGAGCAGTACTTC
- TRBJ1-1 - 16 TRBV28 CASSLFGRAGATRAFF TGTGCCAGCAGTTTATTTGGGCGGGCAGGCGCCACCCGAGCTTTCTTT